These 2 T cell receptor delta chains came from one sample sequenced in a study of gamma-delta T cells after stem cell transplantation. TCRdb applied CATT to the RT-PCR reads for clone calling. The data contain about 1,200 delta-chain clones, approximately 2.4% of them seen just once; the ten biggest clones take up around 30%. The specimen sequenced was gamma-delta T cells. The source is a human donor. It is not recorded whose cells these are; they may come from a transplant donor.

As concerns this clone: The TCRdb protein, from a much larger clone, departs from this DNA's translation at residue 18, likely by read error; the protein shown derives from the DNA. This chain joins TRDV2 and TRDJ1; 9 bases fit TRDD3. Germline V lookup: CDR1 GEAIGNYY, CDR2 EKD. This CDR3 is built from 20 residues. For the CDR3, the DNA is TGTGCCTGTGACACCCTGGACTTTGACTCCTCCTGGGGGGATACCGATAAACCCATCTTT. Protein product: CACDTLDFDSSWGDTDKPIF.

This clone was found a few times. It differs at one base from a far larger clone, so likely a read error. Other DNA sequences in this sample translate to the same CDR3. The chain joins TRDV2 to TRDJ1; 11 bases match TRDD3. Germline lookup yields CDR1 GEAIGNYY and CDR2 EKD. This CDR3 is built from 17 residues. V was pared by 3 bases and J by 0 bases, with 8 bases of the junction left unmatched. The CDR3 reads CACDPLGDNGYTDKLIF. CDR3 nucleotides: TGTGCCTGTGACCCACTGGGGGATAACGGGTACACCGATAAACTCATCTTT.